This T cell receptor (beta chain) was recovered during a study of blood T cell repertoires in COVID-19. As for the study in general: Spain, Italy and the United States supplied samples that represented acute and convalescent COVID-19. Sources were T cells, B-cell-depleted T cells, or PBMCs; the material itself was cDNA or gDNA.

Self-reported history from a screening survey and questionnaire set each donor's cohort. This clone showed up just once. The germline V gene encodes CDR1 SGHTA and CDR2 FQGNSA. CDR3 length: 14 amino acids. The junction had 7 bases not matched to a gene; V was cut back by 7 bases and J by 2 bases. As processed by the authors: Amplifying reference gene primers gave estimates of nucleated cell counts. Profiled with immunoSEQ multiplex PCR; TCRdb holds only in-frame clones, not every one. V, J and clone size reflect that table, while D and trimming were determined from the DNA. Altogether 150,000 to 200,000 clones are present, roughly 89% being singletons, with the ten largest covering under 3%.

The receptor was isolated from a woman aged 40 to 50 with acute COVID-19. The sequencing input was PBMCs or T cells enriched from blood (not recorded which). The chain has TRBV7-2 and TRBJ2-5; the match to TRBD1 covers 7 bases. CDR3 bases: TGTGCCAGCACTGACAGGGCTGTTCAAGAGACCCAGTACTTC. Residues: CASTDRAVQETQYF.